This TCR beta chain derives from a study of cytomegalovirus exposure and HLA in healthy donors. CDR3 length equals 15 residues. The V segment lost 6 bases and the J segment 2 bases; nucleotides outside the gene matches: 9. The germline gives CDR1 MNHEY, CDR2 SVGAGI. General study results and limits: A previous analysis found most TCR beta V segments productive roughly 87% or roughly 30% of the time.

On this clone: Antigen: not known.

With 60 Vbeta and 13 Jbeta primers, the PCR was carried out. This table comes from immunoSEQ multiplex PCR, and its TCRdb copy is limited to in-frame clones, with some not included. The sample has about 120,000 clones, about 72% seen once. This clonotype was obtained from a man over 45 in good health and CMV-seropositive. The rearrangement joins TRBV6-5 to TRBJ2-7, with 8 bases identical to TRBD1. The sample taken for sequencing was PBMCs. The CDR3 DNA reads TGTGCCAGCAGAAAGGACAGGGACCCAACCTACGAGCAGTACTTC. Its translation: CASRKDRDPTYEQYF.